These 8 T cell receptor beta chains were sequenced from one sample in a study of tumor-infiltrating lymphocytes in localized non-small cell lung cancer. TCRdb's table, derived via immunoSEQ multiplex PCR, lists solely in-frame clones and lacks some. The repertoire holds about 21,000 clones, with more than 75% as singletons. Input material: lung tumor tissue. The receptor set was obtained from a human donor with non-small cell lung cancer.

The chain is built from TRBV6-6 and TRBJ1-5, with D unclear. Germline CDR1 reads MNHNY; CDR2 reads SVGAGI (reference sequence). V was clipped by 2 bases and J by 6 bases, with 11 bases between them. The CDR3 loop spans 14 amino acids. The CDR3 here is CASSYPPGIQPQHF. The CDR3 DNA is TGTGCCAGCAGTTACCCCCCGGGTATTCAGCCCCAGCATTTT.

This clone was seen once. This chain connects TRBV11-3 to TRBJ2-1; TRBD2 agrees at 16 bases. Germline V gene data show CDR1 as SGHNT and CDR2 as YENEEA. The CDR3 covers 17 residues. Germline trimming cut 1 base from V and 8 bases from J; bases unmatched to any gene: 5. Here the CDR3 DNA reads TGTGCCAGCAGCTTAGGGGGACTAGCGGGAGGGCTTGATGAGCAGTTCTTC. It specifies CASSLGGLAGGLDEQFF. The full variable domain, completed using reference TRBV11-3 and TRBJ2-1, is EAGVVQSPRYKIIEKKQPVAFWCNPISGHNTLYWYLQNLGQGPELLIRYENEEAVDDSQLPKDRFSAERLKGVDSTLKIQPAELGDSAVYLCASSLGGLAGGLDEQFFGPGTRLTVL.

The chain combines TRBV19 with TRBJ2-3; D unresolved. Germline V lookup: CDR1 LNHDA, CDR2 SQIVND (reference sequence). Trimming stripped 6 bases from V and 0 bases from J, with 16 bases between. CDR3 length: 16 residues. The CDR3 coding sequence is TGTGCCAGTAGCGACGTGACAAAAACTAGCACAGATACGCAGTATTTT. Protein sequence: CASSDVTKTSTDTQYF. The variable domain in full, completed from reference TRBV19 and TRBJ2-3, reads DGGITQSPKYLFRKEGQNVTLSCEQNLNHDAMYWYRQDPGQGLRLIYYSQIVNDFQKGDIAEGYSVSREKKESFPLTVTSAQKNPTAFYLCASSDVTKTSTDTQYFGPGTRLTVL.

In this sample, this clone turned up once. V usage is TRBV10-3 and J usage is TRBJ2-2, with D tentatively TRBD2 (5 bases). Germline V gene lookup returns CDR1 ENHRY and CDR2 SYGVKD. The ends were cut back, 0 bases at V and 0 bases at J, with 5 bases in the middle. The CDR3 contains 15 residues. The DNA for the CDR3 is TGTGCCATCAGTGAGTCCGGGGCGAACACCGGGGAGCTGTTTTTT. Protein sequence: CAISESGANTGELFF.

Here the CDR3 reads CAWSGAPTNEKLFF. DNA for the CDR3: TGTGCCTGGAGTGGGGCACCAACTAATGAAAAACTGTTTTTT. The J gene is TRBJ1-4, the V gene TRBV30; D ambiguous. V lost 1 base, J lost 0 bases, and 6 bases lay in between. Germline V lookup: CDR1 GTSNPN, CDR2 SVGIG (reference sequence). This CDR3 comprises 14 residues.

DNA for the CDR3: TGTGCCAGCAGTACCGGGACGGGGAACACTGAAGCTTTCTTT. Its translation is CASSTGTGNTEAFF. The gene calls are TRBV11-3 and TRBJ1-1; the D gene is possibly TRBD1 (5 bases). This CDR3 region has 14 residues. V gave up 6 bases and J gave up 1 base, with 12 bases separating them. CDR1 and CDR2 (germline): SGHNT, YENEEA. The full variable domain, with the rest looked up from reference TRBV11-3 and TRBJ1-1, is EAGVVQSPRYKIIEKKQPVAFWCNPISGHNTLYWYLQNLGQGPELLIRYENEEAVDDSQLPKDRFSAERLKGVDSTLKIQPAELGDSAVYLCASSTGTGNTEAFFGQGTRLTVV.

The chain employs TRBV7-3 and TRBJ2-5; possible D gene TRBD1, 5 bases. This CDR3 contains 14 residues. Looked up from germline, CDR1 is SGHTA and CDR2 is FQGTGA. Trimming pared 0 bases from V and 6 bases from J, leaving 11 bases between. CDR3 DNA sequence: TGTGCCAGCAGCTTAACGGGAAGGGGAAAGACCCAGTACTTC. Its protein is CASSLTGRGKTQYF.

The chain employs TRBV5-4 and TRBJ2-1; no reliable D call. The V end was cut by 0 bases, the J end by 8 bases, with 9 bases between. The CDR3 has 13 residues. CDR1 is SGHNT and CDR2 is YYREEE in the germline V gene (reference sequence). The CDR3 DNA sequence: TGTGCCAGCAGCTTGGTAGTGGGCGATGAGCAGTTCTTC. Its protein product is CASSLVVGDEQFF.